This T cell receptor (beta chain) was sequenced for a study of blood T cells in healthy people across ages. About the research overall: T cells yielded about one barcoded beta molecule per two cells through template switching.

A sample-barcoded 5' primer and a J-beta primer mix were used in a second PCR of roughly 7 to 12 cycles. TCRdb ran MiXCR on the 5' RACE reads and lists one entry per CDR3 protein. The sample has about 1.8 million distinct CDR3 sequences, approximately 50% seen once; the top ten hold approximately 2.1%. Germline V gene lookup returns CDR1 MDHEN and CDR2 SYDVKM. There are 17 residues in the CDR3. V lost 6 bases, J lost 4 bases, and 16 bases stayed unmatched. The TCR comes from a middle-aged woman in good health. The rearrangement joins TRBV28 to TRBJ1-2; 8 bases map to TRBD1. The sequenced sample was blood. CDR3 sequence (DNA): TGTGCCAGCAGAGCAACTTCGGGACAGGTCGGACTCTATGGCTACACCTTC. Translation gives CASRATSGQVGLYGYTF.